This TCR beta chain stems from a study of cytomegalovirus exposure and HLA in healthy donors. Remarks on this clone: The antigen is not known.

With 60 Vbeta and 13 Jbeta primers, the PCR was carried out. Using immunoSEQ multiplex PCR, the repertoire was profiled, and TCRdb retains in-frame clones only, with some absent. Altogether some 150,000 clones are present, about four fifths being singletons, with the ten largest covering around 6.6%. Whole-study findings and limits: Among immune exposure information, only CMV serostatus was available.

V was cut by 0 bases and J by 2 bases, with 5 bases left in between. Germline loops: CDR1 MNHEY, CDR2 SVGAGI. The CDR3 is made up of 14 amino acids. Sequenced sample: PBMCs. This chain joins TRBV6-5 and TRBJ1-5; no firm D call. The sequence was collected from a man aged 50 to 59 in good health and CMV-seropositive. The CDR3 reads CASSYSSGNQPQHF. The CDR3, as DNA: TGTGCCAGCAGTTACTCGAGTGGCAATCAGCCCCAGCATTTT.